Presented here are 25 T cell receptor beta chains from one specimen sequenced in a study of tumor-infiltrating lymphocytes in primary liver carcinoma. A primer matching the constant region was used to make TCR beta cDNA from approximately 520 ng of total RNA. Three nested multiplex PCR rounds of slightly modified ARM-PCR generated TCR beta libraries. TRBV1-TRBV30 forward primers and a C-beta reverse primer were used in the first two PCR rounds, which each ran for ten to eleven cycles. TCRdb re-analysed the multiplex PCR reads in MiXCR, keeping a single row per CDR3 protein. The sample yields roughly 180,000 distinct CDR3 sequences, 60% seen once. Germline DNA was also extracted, and blood RNA was taken from unsorted whole blood. The specimen was peripheral blood. All receptors come from a man in his forties with primary liver carcinoma and hepatitis B virus infection.

This chain joins TRBV11-2 and TRBJ1-1; D not certain. The CDR3 contains 16 residues. Germline CDR1 reads SGHAT; CDR2 reads FQNNGV. Between the trimmed V and J ends, which lost 7 bases and 0 bases, there was a span of 18 bases. CDR3 sequence (DNA): TGTGCCAGCAACTATTCGTTACCAGGCTTGAACACTGAAGCTTTCTTT. This sequence encodes CASNYSLPGLNTEAFF.

To note about this clonotype: At one end the junction does not follow the germline gene, possibly because of a read error. V usage is TRBV29-1 and J usage is TRBJ2-3; D unclear. The CDR3 contains 12 residues. In germline, CDR1 is SQVTM, CDR2 ANQGSEA. CDR3 in DNA: TGCAGCGTTCAAGGTGATACGGATACGCTGTATTTT. It encodes CSVQGDTDTLYF.

With regard to this clonotype: An end of the junction differs from the germline gene, which may be a read error. This chain uses TRBV6-6 with TRBJ2-1, with D possibly being TRBD2 (6 bases). The length of the CDR3 is 15 residues. The germline V gene encodes CDR1 MNHNY and CDR2 SVGAGI (reference sequence). The CDR3 is CASSYIREKSNKQFF. The CDR3 DNA follows: TGTGCCAGCAGTTACATCCGGGAGAAGTCCAATAAGCAGTTCTTC.

As regards this clonotype: A read error may explain this, as a much larger clone is one base away. The V call is TRBV4-1, the J call TRBJ2-7, with D possibly TRBD2 on 5 matching bases. Trimming pared 3 bases from V and 1 base from J, leaving 7 bases between. CDR1 is MGHRA and CDR2 is YSYEKL in the germline V gene. This CDR3 has 13 residues. The CDR3 bases are TGCGCCAGCAGCCACGGGGATTCCTACGAGCAGTACTTC. The encoded protein is CASSHGDSYEQYF.

As regards this clonotype: A read error may explain this, as a much larger clone is one base away. This sequence joins TRBV4-1 and TRBJ1-4, with D perhaps TRBD1 (6 bases). Germline V gives CDR1 MGHRA, CDR2 YSYEKL. The CDR3 totals 12 residues. The V end was cut by 1 base, the J end by 14 bases, with 11 bases between. CDR3 protein: CASSQARDNLFF. In DNA, the CDR3 is TGCGCCAGCAGCCAAGCTAGGGACAATCTGTTTTTT.

A word on this clonotype: A junction boundary mismatches the germline segment, possibly from a read error. The chain joins TRBV10-1 to TRBJ2-7; D tentatively fits TRBD1 or TRBD2 (5 bases each). The V gene's germline CDR1 is WNHNN and CDR2 SYGVQD (reference sequence). The CDR3 spans 15 residues. As DNA, the CDR3 is TGCGCCAGCACTGAGACCCGGGACGCCGCCTACGAGCAGTACTTC. It is translated as CASTETRDAAYEQYF.

This clonotype was detected ten times or more. The chain is built from TRBV11-2 and TRBJ2-3; tentative D call: TRBD1 (6 bases). CDR1 is SGHAT, CDR2 FQNNGV, per germline. The CDR3 extends over 13 amino acids. Trimming stripped 8 bases from V and 3 bases from J, with 12 bases between. CDR3: CASQGRRTDTQYF. The CDR3 nucleotides read TGTGCCAGCCAGGGGCGGAGAACAGATACGCAGTATTTT.

Points on this clonotype: One end of the junction is discordant with germline, which a read error may explain. The chain couples TRBV30 to TRBJ2-3; TRBD2 aligns across 7 bases. The CDR3 has 20 residues. Germline V gene lookup returns CDR1 GTSNPN and CDR2 SVGIG (reference sequence). The CDR3 spells CAWSPQLGSGLPVSTDTQYF. Here the CDR3 DNA reads TGTGCGTGGAGTCCCCAACTGGGTAGCGGGTTGCCCGTTTCCACAGATACGCAGTATTTT.

The rearrangement links TRBV11-2 to TRBJ2-1; a weak D match, TRBD1 (5 bases). Trimming removed 5 bases from V and 16 bases from J, with 21 bases in between. There are 13 residues in the CDR3. CDR1 is SGHAT, CDR2 FQNNGV, per germline. The CDR3 is CASSVGMDNGHFF. In nucleotides, the CDR3 is TGTGCCAGCAGCGTAGGGATGGACAATGGGCATTTCTTC.

Concerning this clonotype: Being one base from a much bigger clone, this may be a read error. The J gene is TRBJ1-5, the V gene TRBV10-3, with D perhaps TRBD1 (6 bases). From germline, CDR1 is ENHRY and CDR2 SYGVKD. The CDR3 is made up of 15 amino acids. The CDR3 reads CAICEAGQEYQPQHF. The DNA of the CDR3 is TGTGCCATCTGTGAGGCGGGACAAGAATATCAGCCCCAGCATTTT.

The rearrangement uses TRBV4-2 and TRBJ1-6, with D maybe TRBD1 (5 bases). Germline V gene data show CDR1 as LGHNA and CDR2 as YNFKEQ. The V end lost 5 bases, the J end lost 7 bases, and 9 bases lay between the germline ends. CDR3 length: 13 residues. For the CDR3, the DNA is TGTGCCAGCAGCGGGGGTTGGAATTCACCCCTCCACTTT. This gives the protein CASSGGWNSPLHF.

The V call is TRBV29-1, the J call TRBJ2-1, with TRBD1 identical over 11 bases. There are 13 residues in the CDR3. V shed 8 bases and J 4 bases; nucleotides not matched to a gene: 4. From germline, CDR1 is SQVTM and CDR2 ANQGSEA. This CDR3 is CSSGTGGYNEQFF. As DNA, the CDR3 is TGCAGCAGTGGGACAGGGGGTTACAATGAGCAGTTCTTC.

The V gene is TRBV12-3 or TRBV12-4, the J gene TRBJ1-5; D call uncertain. Trimming removed 2 bases from V and 4 bases from J, with 6 bases in between. The CDR3 loop spans 13 amino acids. The CDR3 nucleotides are TGTGCCAGCAGTTTACAGAGAAATCAGCCCCAGCATTTT. This codes for CASSLQRNQPQHF.

Points on this clonotype: An end of the junction differs from the germline gene, which may be a read error. The rearrangement joins TRBV11-2 to TRBJ2-6, with D possibly matching TRBD1 (5 bases). The germline V gene encodes CDR1 SGHAT and CDR2 FQNNGV. This CDR3 has 17 amino acids. The CDR3 sequence: CASGSRKERSGANVRTF. The CDR3 nucleotides read TGTGCCAGCGGCTCCCGGAAGGAGCGCAGTGGGGCCAACGTCCGGACTTTC. Drawing the rest from reference TRBV11-2 and TRBJ2-6, the complete variable domain is EAGVAQSPRYKIIEKRQSVAFWCNPISGHATLYWYQQILGQGPKLLIQFQNNGVVDDSQLPKDRFSAERLKGVDSTLKIQPAKLEDSAVYLCASGSRKERSGANVRTFGAGSRLTVL.

This clonotype was picked up a small number of times. V usage is TRBV12-3 or TRBV12-4 and J usage is TRBJ2-1, with D perhaps matching TRBD2 (7 bases). Trimming took 8 bases from V and 5 from J, leaving 19 bases between them. This CDR3 has 15 residues. CDR3 DNA: TGTGCCAGCGTACCAGATCGGGGGGCGGACAATGAGCAGTTCTTC. Its translation is CASVPDRGADNEQFF.

This clonotype was observed a single time. Just one base apart from a much larger clone, this may be a read error. This chain links TRBV11-2 with TRBJ2-1, with 7 bases that match TRBD2. The germline CDR1 and CDR2 sequences are SGHAT and FQNNGV. CDR3 size: 16 residues. DNA for the CDR3: TGTGTCAGCAGCTCGCCAGCGGGAACCTCCTACAATGAGCAGTTCTTC. As protein: CVSSSPAGTSYNEQFF.

The chain carries TRBV6-5 and TRBJ1-3; no reliable D call. V lost 2 bases, J lost 4 bases, and 15 bases lay in between. The CDR3 loop spans 16 amino acids. Per germline, CDR1 MNHEY and CDR2 SVGAGI. In DNA form, the CDR3 reads TGTGCCAGCAGTTACGTCGGCAGCGGGCCAGGAAACACCATATATTTT. Translating it yields CASSYVGSGPGNTIYF.

The genes are TRBV12-3 or TRBV12-4 and TRBJ2-1; 14 nucleotides match TRBD2. V lost 5 bases, J lost 11 bases, and 5 bases stayed unmatched. The CDR3 totals 14 residues. The CDR3 here is CASSPGTSGGKQFF. The CDR3 region has the DNA TGTGCCAGCAGTCCCGGGACTAGCGGGGGTAAGCAGTTCTTC.

The rearrangement links TRBV12-3 or TRBV12-4 to TRBJ1-1; D unresolved. This CDR3 is built from 13 residues. V lost 3 bases and J 3 bases, leaving 8 bases between the germline ends. CDR3 in amino acids: CASSFSAYTEAFF. CDR3 DNA sequence: TGTGCCAGCAGTTTCTCTGCTTACACTGAAGCTTTCTTT.

A word on this clonotype: A much more abundant neighbour one base away suggests this may be a read error. The chain couples TRBV11-2 to TRBJ2-7; 8 nucleotides align to TRBD1. Looked up from germline, CDR1 is SGHAT and CDR2 is FQNNGV. This CDR3 region has 13 residues. Here the CDR3 reads CVSSLGQGPEQYF. The CDR3 DNA reads TGTGTCAGCAGCCTTGGACAGGGCCCCGAGCAGTACTTC.

This sequence joins TRBV24-1 and TRBJ2-7; 11 bases fit TRBD2. V was clipped by 5 bases and J by 5 bases; unmatched bases: 4. This CDR3 has 14 residues. Germline CDR1 and CDR2: KGHDR and SFDVKD. The CDR3 here is CATSGGLAGHEQYF. The CDR3 nucleotides are TGTGCCACCAGTGGCGGACTAGCGGGCCACGAGCAGTACTTC.

The rearrangement links TRBV4-1 to TRBJ1-1, with 7 bases matching TRBD1. This CDR3 has 13 residues. The trim removed 6 bases at V and 4 bases at J, leaving 5 bases unmatched. Germline CDR1 MGHRA, CDR2 YSYEKL. The CDR3 sequence: CASSPGGPTEAFF. The CDR3 DNA sequence: TGCGCCAGCAGTCCAGGGGGACCCACTGAAGCTTTCTTT.

This clonotype was found a few times. The chain joins TRBV10-3 to TRBJ1-5; D not certain. Germline loops: CDR1 ENHRY, CDR2 SYGVKD. The CDR3 sequence is 15 residues long. The germline V and J ends were trimmed by 0 bases and 0 bases, with 6 bases remaining between them. CDR3 region: CAISESIYSNQPQHF. Written as DNA, the CDR3 is TGTGCCATCAGTGAGTCGATCTATAGCAATCAGCCCCAGCATTTT.

To note about this clonotype: The junction and the germline gene differ at one end; a read error may be behind it. The chain couples TRBV11-2 to TRBJ2-7; TRBD2 aligns across 9 bases. The CDR3 runs to 16 residues. Germline lookup yields CDR1 SGHAT and CDR2 FQNNGV. CDR3 coding DNA: TGTGTCAGCAGCTCTTTGGTAGCGGGAGCAGCCTACGAGCAATACTTC. Its translation is CVSSSLVAGAAYEQYF.

Worth noting for this clonotype: A much larger clone lies a single base off, so this may be a read error. This chain links TRBV6-5 with TRBJ2-3; maybe TRBD2 (6 bases). Germline CDR1 reads MNHEY; CDR2 reads SVGAGI. This CDR3 comprises 16 residues. The CDR3 bases are TGTGCCAGGAGTTACTTAGGCCGGGGGACCTCATATACGCAGTATTTT. It translates to CARSYLGRGTSYTQYF.